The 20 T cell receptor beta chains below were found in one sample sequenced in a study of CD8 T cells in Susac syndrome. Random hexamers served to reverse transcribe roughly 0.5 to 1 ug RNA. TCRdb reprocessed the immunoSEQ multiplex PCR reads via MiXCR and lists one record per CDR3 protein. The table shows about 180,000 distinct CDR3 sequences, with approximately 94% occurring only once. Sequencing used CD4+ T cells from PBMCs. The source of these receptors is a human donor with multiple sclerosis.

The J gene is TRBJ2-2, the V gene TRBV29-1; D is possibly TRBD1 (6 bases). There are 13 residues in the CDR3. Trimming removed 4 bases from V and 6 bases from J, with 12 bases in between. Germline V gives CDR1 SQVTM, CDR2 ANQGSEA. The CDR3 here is CSVVTGLSGELFF. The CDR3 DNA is TGCAGCGTTGTGACAGGATTGTCCGGGGAGCTGTTTTTT.

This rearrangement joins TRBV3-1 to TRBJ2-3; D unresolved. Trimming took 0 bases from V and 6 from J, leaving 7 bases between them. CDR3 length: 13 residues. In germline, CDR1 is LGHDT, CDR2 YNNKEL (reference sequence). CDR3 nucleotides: TGTGCCAGCAGCCAAGATGGGCGTGATACGCAGTATTTT. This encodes CASSQDGRDTQYF.

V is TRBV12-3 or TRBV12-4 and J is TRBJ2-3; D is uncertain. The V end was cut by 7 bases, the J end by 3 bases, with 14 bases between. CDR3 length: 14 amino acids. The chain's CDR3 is CASTYLRFTDTQYF. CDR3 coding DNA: TGTGCCAGCACTTACCTCAGATTTACAGATACGCAGTATTTT.

The DNA of the CDR3 is TGTGCCAGCAGAAAGGCGAGGGAGCAGTTCTTC. This codes for CASRKAREQFF. The V call is TRBV12-3 or TRBV12-4, the J call TRBJ2-1; the D is unclear. The V and J ends lost 6 bases and 10 bases respectively, with 10 bases between them. The CDR3 consists of 11 residues.

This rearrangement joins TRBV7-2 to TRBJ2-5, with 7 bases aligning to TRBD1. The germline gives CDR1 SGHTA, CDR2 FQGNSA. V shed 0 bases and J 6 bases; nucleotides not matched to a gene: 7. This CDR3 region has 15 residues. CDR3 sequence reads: CASSLAAGGRKTQYF. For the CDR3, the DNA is TGTGCCAGCAGCTTAGCGGCAGGGGGAAGAAAGACCCAGTACTTC.

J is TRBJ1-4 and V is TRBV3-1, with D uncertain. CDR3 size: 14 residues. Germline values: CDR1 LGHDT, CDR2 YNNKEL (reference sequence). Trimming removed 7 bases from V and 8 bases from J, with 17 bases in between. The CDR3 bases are TGTGCCAGCACCACGGAAGGGCGTAAGGAAAAACTGTTTTTT. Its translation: CASTTEGRKEKLFF.

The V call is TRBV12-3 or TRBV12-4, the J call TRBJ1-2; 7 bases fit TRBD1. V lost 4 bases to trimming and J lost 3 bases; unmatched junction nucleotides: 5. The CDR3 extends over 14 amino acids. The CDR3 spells CASSSRQGHYGYTF. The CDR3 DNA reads TGTGCCAGCAGTTCCCGACAGGGACACTATGGCTACACCTTC.

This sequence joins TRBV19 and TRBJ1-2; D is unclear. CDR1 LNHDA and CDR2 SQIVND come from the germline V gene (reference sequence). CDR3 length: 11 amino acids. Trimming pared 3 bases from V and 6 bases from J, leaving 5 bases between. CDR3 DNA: TGTGCCAGTAGTATGAGGGATGGCTACACCTTC. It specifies CASSMRDGYTF.

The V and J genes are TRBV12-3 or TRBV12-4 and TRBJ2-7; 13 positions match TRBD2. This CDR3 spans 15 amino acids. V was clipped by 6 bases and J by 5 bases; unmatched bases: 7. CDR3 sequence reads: CASRGWTSGGHEQYF. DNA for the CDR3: TGTGCCAGCAGGGGTTGGACTAGCGGGGGACACGAGCAGTACTTC.

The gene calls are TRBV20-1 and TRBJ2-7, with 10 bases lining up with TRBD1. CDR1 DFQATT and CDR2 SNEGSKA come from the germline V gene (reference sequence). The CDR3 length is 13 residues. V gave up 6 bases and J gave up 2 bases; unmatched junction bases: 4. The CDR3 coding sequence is TGCAGTGCGCCAGGACAGGGGGCCTACGAGCAGTACTTC. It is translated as CSAPGQGAYEQYF.

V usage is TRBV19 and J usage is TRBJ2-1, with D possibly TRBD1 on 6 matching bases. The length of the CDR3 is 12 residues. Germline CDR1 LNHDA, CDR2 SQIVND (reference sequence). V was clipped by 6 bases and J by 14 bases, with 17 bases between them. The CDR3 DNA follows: TGTGCCAGTAGCGGGGCCGGGACATACGAGTTCTTC. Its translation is CASSGAGTYEFF.

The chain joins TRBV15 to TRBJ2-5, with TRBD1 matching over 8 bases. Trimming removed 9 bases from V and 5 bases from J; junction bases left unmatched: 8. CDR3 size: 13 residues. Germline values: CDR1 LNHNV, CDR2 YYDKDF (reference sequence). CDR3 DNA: TGTGCCACAGACAGGGGCCGCGGGGAGACCCAGTACTTC. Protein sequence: CATDRGRGETQYF.

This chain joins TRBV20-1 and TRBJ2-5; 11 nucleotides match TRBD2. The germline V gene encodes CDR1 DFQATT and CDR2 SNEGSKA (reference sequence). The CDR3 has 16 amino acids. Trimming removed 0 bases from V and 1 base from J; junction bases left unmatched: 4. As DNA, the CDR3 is TGCAGTGCTAGAGATGCTAGCGGGGGGTTCCAAGAGACCCAGTACTTC. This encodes CSARDASGGFQETQYF.

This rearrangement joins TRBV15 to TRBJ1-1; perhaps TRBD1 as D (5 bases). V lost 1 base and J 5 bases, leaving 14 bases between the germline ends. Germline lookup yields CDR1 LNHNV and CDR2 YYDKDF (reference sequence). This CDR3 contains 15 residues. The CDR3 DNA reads TGTGCCACCAGCAGAGGCAGGGTAAAAGGGACTGAAGCTTTCTTT. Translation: CATSRGRVKGTEAFF.

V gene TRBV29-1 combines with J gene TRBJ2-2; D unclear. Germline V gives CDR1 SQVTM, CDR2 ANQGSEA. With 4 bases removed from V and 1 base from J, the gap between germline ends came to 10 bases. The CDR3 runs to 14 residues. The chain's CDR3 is CSVVEVQNTGELFF. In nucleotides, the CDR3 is TGCAGCGTTGTAGAGGTGCAGAACACCGGGGAGCTGTTTTTT.

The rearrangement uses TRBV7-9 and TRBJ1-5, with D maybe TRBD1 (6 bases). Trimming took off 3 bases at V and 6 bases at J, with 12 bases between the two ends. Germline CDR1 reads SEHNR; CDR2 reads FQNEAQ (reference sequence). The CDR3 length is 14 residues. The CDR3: CASSFAGAGQPQHF. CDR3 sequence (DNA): TGTGCCAGCAGCTTTGCGGGGGCAGGTCAGCCCCAGCATTTT.

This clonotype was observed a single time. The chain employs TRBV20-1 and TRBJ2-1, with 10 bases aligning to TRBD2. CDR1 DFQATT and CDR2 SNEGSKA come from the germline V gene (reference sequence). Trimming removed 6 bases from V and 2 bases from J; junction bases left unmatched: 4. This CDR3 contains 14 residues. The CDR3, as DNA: TGCAGTGCAACCGGGACTAGCGCCTACAATGAGCAGTTCTTC. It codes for CSATGTSAYNEQFF.

This CDR3 reads CASSSDPRGASYNEQFF. CDR3 coding DNA: TGTGCCAGCAGCTCCGATCCGCGGGGGGCCTCCTACAATGAGCAGTTCTTC. The rearrangement joins TRBV7-3 to TRBJ2-1; 8 bases are a match to TRBD2. CDR1 SGHTA and CDR2 FQGTGA come from the germline V gene. After removal of 4 bases from V and 0 bases from J, the junction contained 8 bases not matched to a gene. This CDR3 spans 17 amino acids.

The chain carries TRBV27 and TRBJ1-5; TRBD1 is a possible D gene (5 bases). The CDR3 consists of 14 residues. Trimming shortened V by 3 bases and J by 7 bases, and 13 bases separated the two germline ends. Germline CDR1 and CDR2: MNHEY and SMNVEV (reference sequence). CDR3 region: CASSLVGTGQPQHF. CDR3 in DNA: TGTGCCAGCAGTTTGGTGGGGACTGGGCAGCCCCAGCATTTT.

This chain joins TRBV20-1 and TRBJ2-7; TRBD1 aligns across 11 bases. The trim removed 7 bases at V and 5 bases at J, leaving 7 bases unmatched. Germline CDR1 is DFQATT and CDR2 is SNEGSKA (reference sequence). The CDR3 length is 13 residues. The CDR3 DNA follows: TGCAGTGTGAGAGGACAGGGGGCCCACGAGCAGTACTTC. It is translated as CSVRGQGAHEQYF.